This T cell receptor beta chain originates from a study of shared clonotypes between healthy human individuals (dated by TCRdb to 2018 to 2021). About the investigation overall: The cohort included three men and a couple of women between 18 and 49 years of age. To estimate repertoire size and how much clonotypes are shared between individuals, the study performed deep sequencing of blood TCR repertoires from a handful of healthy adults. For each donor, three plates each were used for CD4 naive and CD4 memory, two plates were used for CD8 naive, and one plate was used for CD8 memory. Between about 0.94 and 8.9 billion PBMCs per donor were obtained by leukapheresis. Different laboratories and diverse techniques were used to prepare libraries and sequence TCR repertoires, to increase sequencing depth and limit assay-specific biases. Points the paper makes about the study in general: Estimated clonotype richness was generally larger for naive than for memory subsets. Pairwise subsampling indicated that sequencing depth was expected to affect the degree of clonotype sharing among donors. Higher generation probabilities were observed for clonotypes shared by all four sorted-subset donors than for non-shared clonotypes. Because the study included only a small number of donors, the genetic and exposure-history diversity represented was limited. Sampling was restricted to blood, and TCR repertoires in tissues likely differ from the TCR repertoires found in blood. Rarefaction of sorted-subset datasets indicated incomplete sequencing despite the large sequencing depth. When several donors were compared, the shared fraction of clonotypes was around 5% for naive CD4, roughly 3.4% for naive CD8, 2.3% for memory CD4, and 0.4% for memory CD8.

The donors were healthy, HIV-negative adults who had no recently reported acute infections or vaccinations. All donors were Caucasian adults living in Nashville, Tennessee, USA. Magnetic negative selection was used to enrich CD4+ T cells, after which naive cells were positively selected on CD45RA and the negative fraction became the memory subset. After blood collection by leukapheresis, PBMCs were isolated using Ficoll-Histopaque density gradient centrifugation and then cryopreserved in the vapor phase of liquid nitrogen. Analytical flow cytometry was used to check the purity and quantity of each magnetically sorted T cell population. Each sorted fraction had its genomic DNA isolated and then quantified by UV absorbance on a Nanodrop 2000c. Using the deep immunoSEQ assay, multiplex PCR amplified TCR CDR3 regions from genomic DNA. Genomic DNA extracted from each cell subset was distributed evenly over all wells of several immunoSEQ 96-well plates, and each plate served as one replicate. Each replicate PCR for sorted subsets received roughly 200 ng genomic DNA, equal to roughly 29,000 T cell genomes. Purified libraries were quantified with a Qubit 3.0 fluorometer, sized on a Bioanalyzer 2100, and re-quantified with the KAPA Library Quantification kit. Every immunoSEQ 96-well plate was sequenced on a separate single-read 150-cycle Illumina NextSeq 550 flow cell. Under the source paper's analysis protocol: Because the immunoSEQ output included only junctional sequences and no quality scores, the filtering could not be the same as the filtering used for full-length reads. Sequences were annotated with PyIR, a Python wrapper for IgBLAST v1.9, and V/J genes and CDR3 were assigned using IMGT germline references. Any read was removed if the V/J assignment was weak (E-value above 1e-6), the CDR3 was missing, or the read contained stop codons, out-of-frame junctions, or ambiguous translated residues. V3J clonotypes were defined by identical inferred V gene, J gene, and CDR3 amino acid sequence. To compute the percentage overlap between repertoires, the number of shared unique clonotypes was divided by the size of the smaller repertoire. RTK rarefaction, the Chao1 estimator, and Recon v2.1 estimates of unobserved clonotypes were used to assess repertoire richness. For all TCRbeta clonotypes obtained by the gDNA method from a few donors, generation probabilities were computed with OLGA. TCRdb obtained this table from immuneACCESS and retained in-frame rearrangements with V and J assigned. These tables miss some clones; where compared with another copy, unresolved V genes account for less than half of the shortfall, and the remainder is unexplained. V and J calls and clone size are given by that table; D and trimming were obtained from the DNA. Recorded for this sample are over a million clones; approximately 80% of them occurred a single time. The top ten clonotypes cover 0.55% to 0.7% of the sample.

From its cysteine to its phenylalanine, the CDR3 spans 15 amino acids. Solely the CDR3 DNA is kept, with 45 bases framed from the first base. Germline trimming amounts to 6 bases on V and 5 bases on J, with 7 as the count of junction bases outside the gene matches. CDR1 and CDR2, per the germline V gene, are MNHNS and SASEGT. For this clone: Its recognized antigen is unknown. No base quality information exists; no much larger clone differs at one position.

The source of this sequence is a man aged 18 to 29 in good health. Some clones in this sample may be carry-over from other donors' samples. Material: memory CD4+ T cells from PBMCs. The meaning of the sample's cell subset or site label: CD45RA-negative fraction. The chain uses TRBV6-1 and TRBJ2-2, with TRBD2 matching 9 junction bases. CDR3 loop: CASSSSGRRTGELFF. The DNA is TGTGCCAGCAGCAGTAGCGGGAGAAGAACCGGGGAGCTGTTTTTT.